This paragraph covers one TCR beta chain sequence. Its antigen is unknown. This record comes from a study of shared clonotypes between healthy human individuals. The authors ran the assay at deep level. Evenly divided among several immunoSEQ plates was the genomic DNA of each subset. Assay used: immunoSEQ multiplex PCR; TCRdb lists only in-frame clones, some missing. The sample has 2 million to 2.5 million clones, about nine tenths seen once; the top ten hold 0.37%. Whole-study results and caveats: Compared with memory subsets, naive subsets generally had larger estimated richness. Few donors restricted represented genetic and exposure-history diversity.

Germline V CDR1 and CDR2: SGHTA, FQGNSA. CDR3 length equals 13 residues. V was clipped by 6 bases and J by 1 base, with 10 bases between them. This TCR came from a man aged 18 to 35 in good health. Some clones in this sample may be carry-over from other donors' samples. The sequencing sample was made of naive CD4+ T cells from PBMCs. The subset was: CD45RA+ positively selected. This chain joins TRBV7-2 and TRBJ2-7; D gene unclear. CDR3 sequence (DNA): TGTGCCAGCAGTCATCAGAGATCCTACGAGCAGTACTTC. Translated: CASSHQRSYEQYF.